Listed here is a single T cell receptor beta chain. Other DNA sequences in the same sample also yield this CDR3. In the study's own analysis: Researchers report that nucleated cell counts were estimated from reference gene primer amplification. Here immunoSEQ multiplex PCR was the method, and the copy in TCRdb shows in-frame clones only, minus some. The V and J calls and clone size are taken from that table; D and trimming were inferred from the DNA. There are roughly 200,000 clones in the sample; around 86% occur only once, and around 7% lies in the top ten. This sample was taken from a study of blood T cell repertoires in COVID-19. At the level of the study: The cDNA or gDNA used as material had been derived from T cells, B-cell-depleted T cells, or PBMCs.

The CDR3 runs to 14 residues. Deletions cut 6 bases from V and 6 bases from J, with 14 bases between. Germline-derived CDR1 and CDR2 are MNHEY and SVGAGI. The sequencing input was peripheral blood. The receptor was isolated from a man aged 40-49 years with acute or convalescent COVID-19. This sequence joins TRBV6-5 and TRBJ1-4; perhaps TRBD1 as D (5 bases). The CDR3 sequence: CASRFYGGDEKLFF. The CDR3 DNA sequence: TGTGCCAGCAGATTCTACGGGGGTGATGAAAAACTGTTTTTT.